The sample holds many counts of the clone carrying this T cell receptor beta chain. Its matching antigen is unknown. TCRdb reprocessed the reads via MiXCR and lists one record per CDR3 protein. Of around 74,000 distinct CDR3 sequences in the sample, about 3.8% were seen once. This sample was taken from a study of T cell repertoires in cytomegalovirus infection. Looking at the study overall: Public TCR beta signatures marked donors with CMV infection and the matching HLA. Regarding the study as a whole: CMV carriers having the relevant HLA were flagged by cumulative public TCR beta family frequency. CMV-specific TCR beta clonotypes restricted by HLA-C were the ones dominating the ex vivo response.

The CDR3 extends over 14 amino acids. Trimming took off 1 base at V and 6 bases at J, with 13 bases between the two ends. The germline CDR1 and CDR2 sequences are SGHVS and FQNEAQ. V and J are TRBV7-8 and TRBJ2-7; D gene ambiguous. Sequenced: PBMCs. The TCR sequence derives from a human donor in good health (CMV status not recorded). Some clones in this sample may be carry-over from other donors' samples. The CDR3 DNA follows: TGTGCCAGCAGCTTAGGGCCAAGGGCCAGCGAGCAGTACTTC. Protein sequence: CASSLGPRASEQYF.